The T cell receptor (beta chain) under discussion was sequenced for a study of spatial heterogeneity in lung cancer. Study results and limitations: Higher tumor mutation counts went along with higher counts of expanded intratumoral alpha and beta TCRs. Among tumor T cells, estimated coverage was roughly 7% for alpha chains and around 14% for beta chains.

Trimming took 7 bases from V and 2 from J, leaving 19 bases between them. This CDR3 region has 15 residues. The germline V gene has CDR1 SQVTM and CDR2 ANQGSEA. The time point: sample taken at primary tumor resection. Donation came from over 60 patients with untreated early-stage non-small cell lung cancer. Concerning this clonotype itself: Its antigen is still unknown.

Every molecule of TCR cDNA had its own unique molecular identifier. MiXCR was run by TCRdb on the 5' RACE reads, yielding one entry per CDR3 protein. This table holds thousands of distinct CDR3 sequences, 27% found once. The rearrangement links TRBV29-1 to TRBJ2-3, with D possibly being TRBD1 or TRBD2 (5 bases each). This TCR derives from a male donor with early-stage non-small cell lung cancer. Sequencing was performed on lung tumor tissue, taken at surgery. The CDR3, as DNA: TGCAGCGCATCGGGGCACACCAAAGTCACAGATACGCAGTATTTT. The encoded protein is CSASGHTKVTDTQYF.